The rows below give T cell receptor beta chains drawn from one sample of a study of cytomegalovirus exposure and HLA in healthy donors. This table comes from immunoSEQ multiplex PCR, and its TCRdb copy is limited to in-frame clones, with some not included. The sample gives 200,000 to 300,000 clones, approximately 84% of which show up once; approximately 2% is in the top ten. Specimen: PBMCs. The receptors shown here come from a woman between 40 and 50 years old in good health and CMV-seropositive. The CDR3 runs from the conserved cysteine through the conserved F or W. A D gene is named only where the DNA matches it firmly. Only some rows state a clone size, as once, few, many or a class for expanded clones.

abundance: -
d_gene: -
v_gene: TRBV27
j_gene: TRBJ1-1
CDR3aa: CASSYRYNTEAFF
CDR3nt: TGTGCCAGCAGTTACAGGTACAACACTGAAGCTTTCTTT

abundance: -
d_gene: -
v_gene: TRBV7-8
j_gene: TRBJ1-3
CDR3aa: CASSIYSGNTIYF
CDR3nt: TGTGCCAGCAGCATTTACTCTGGAAACACCATATATTTT

abundance: -
d_gene: -
v_gene: TRBV6-5
j_gene: TRBJ2-5
CDR3aa: CASSFRADGLWEQYF
CDR3nt: TGTGCCAGCAGTTTTCGGGCCGACGGCCTGTGGGAGCAGTACTTC

abundance: -
d_gene: -
v_gene: TRBV29-1
j_gene: TRBJ2-2
CDR3aa: CSVIGTNTGELFF
CDR3nt: TGCAGCGTAATTGGCACCAACACCGGGGAGCTGTTTTTT

abundance: once
d_gene: -
v_gene: TRBV30
j_gene: TRBJ1-6
CDR3aa: CAWNREYNSPLHF
CDR3nt: TGTGCCTGGAACAGGGAGTATAATTCACCCCTCCACTTT

abundance: -
d_gene: -
v_gene: TRBV7-6
j_gene: TRBJ1-4
CDR3aa: CASSPGGGPGEKLFF
CDR3nt: TGTGCCAGCAGCCCCGGGGGGGGGCCTGGTGAAAAACTGTTTTTT

abundance: -
d_gene: TRBD1
v_gene: TRBV7-2
j_gene: TRBJ1-2
CDR3aa: CASSLKRTGGLYGYTF
CDR3nt: TGTGCCAGCAGCTTAAAAAGAACAGGGGGCCTCTATGGCTACACCTTC

abundance: -
d_gene: TRBD2
v_gene: TRBV13
j_gene: TRBJ2-7
CDR3aa: CASSQGHNSGRADEQYF
CDR3nt: TGTGCCAGCAGCCAAGGACATAATAGCGGGAGGGCCGACGAGCAGTACTTC

abundance: few
d_gene: -
v_gene: TRBV2
j_gene: TRBJ1-1
CDR3aa: CASGFGATGNTEAFF
CDR3nt: TGTGCCAGCGGGTTTGGGGCGACAGGGAACACTGAAGCTTTCTTT

abundance: -
d_gene: -
v_gene: TRBV7-2
j_gene: TRBJ2-5
CDR3aa: CASSLGFRTQYF
CDR3nt: TGTGCCAGCAGCTTAGGTTTCAGGACCCAGTACTTC

abundance: once
d_gene: TRBD2
v_gene: TRBV28
j_gene: TRBJ2-1
CDR3aa: CASSPPGTSGTNEQFF
CDR3nt: TGTGCCAGCAGTCCGCCGGGGACTAGCGGGACCAATGAGCAGTTCTTC

abundance: -
d_gene: -
v_gene: TRBV6-6
j_gene: TRBJ1-3
CDR3aa: CASSFGLTSGNTIYF
CDR3nt: TGTGCCAGCAGTTTCGGACTTACCTCTGGAAACACCATATATTTT

abundance: -
d_gene: -
v_gene: TRBV18
j_gene: TRBJ2-2
CDR3aa: CASSPSTGNTGELFF
CDR3nt: TGTGCCAGCTCACCGTCGACAGGGAACACCGGGGAGCTGTTTTTT

abundance: few
d_gene: -
v_gene: TRBV6-1
j_gene: TRBJ2-3
CDR3aa: CASSEERGQDTQYF
CDR3nt: TGTGCCAGCAGTGAAGAAAGAGGACAGGATACGCAGTATTTT

abundance: -
d_gene: TRBD1
v_gene: TRBV18
j_gene: TRBJ2-2
CDR3aa: CASSPGTANTGELFF
CDR3nt: TGTGCCAGCTCTCCCGGGACAGCGAACACCGGGGAGCTGTTTTTT

abundance: -
d_gene: -
v_gene: TRBV15
j_gene: TRBJ2-5
CDR3aa: CATSRDKTQYF
CDR3nt: TGTGCCACCAGCAGAGATAAAACCCAGTACTTC

abundance: once
d_gene: TRBD2
v_gene: TRBV7-9
j_gene: TRBJ2-1
CDR3aa: CASSLASGSFNEQFF
CDR3nt: TGTGCCAGCAGCTTAGCCAGCGGGAGTTTCAATGAGCAGTTCTTC

abundance: -
d_gene: -
v_gene: TRBV29-1
j_gene: TRBJ2-4
CDR3aa: CSINVNRNPNIQYF
CDR3nt: TGCAGCATCAACGTCAACAGGAATCCAAACATTCAGTACTTC

abundance: -
d_gene: -
v_gene: TRBV9
j_gene: TRBJ2-1
CDR3aa: CASSVGGDSYNEQFF
CDR3nt: TGTGCCAGCAGCGTAGGAGGTGACTCCTACAATGAGCAGTTCTTC

abundance: -
d_gene: TRBD1
v_gene: TRBV5-1
j_gene: TRBJ2-3
CDR3aa: CASSLAPGTGTGTDTQYF
CDR3nt: TGCGCCAGCAGCTTGGCGCCCGGGACAGGGACCGGCACAGATACGCAGTATTTT

abundance: -
d_gene: -
v_gene: TRBV10-3
j_gene: TRBJ2-1
CDR3aa: CAIRNRDSNEQFF
CDR3nt: TGTGCCATCAGAAACAGGGATTCCAATGAGCAGTTCTTC

abundance: -
d_gene: TRBD2
v_gene: TRBV6-1
j_gene: TRBJ2-5
CDR3aa: CASSVGGVQETQYF
CDR3nt: TGTGCCAGCAGTGTGGGGGGGGTCCAAGAGACCCAGTACTTC

abundance: -
d_gene: -
v_gene: TRBV28
j_gene: TRBJ1-1
CDR3aa: CASSFFDTEAFF
CDR3nt: TGTGCCAGCAGTTTTTTCGACACTGAAGCTTTCTTT

abundance: -
d_gene: -
v_gene: TRBV27
j_gene: TRBJ2-2
CDR3aa: CASSLGTNTGELFF
CDR3nt: TGTGCCAGCAGTTTGGGCACTAACACCGGGGAGCTGTTTTTT

abundance: -
d_gene: TRBD2
v_gene: TRBV27
j_gene: TRBJ2-1
CDR3aa: CASSLWTSGRSWFF
CDR3nt: TGTGCCAGCAGTCTTTGGACTAGCGGGAGGAGTTGGTTCTTC

abundance: -
d_gene: -
v_gene: TRBV11-3
j_gene: TRBJ2-1
CDR3aa: CASSSEGGAEQFF
CDR3nt: TGTGCCAGCAGCTCTGAGGGCGGAGCTGAGCAGTTCTTC

abundance: -
d_gene: -
v_gene: TRBV27
j_gene: TRBJ1-6
CDR3aa: CASSPSLSALRGSPLHF
CDR3nt: TGTGCCAGCAGTCCCAGTTTATCAGCCCTGCGGGGTTCACCCCTCCACTTT

abundance: -
d_gene: -
v_gene: TRBV19
j_gene: TRBJ1-1
CDR3aa: CASKKRADVTEAFF
CDR3nt: TGTGCCTCTAAAAAGAGGGCAGACGTCACTGAAGCTTTCTTT

abundance: -
d_gene: -
v_gene: TRBV6-5
j_gene: TRBJ1-2
CDR3aa: CASSYREQASYGYTF
CDR3nt: TGTGCCAGCAGTTATCGGGAGCAGGCGTCCTATGGCTACACCTTC

abundance: -
d_gene: -
v_gene: TRBV21-1
j_gene: TRBJ2-6
CDR3aa: CASSKTGQLNAGANVLTF
CDR3nt: TGTGCCAGCAGCAAGACGGGACAGTTAAACGCTGGGGCCAACGTCCTGACTTTC

abundance: -
d_gene: TRBD1
v_gene: TRBV7-8
j_gene: TRBJ2-1
CDR3aa: CASSLEGQRYNEQFF
CDR3nt: TGTGCCAGCAGCTTAGAGGGACAGAGGTACAATGAGCAGTTCTTC

abundance: -
d_gene: -
v_gene: TRBV28
j_gene: TRBJ1-2
CDR3aa: CASGNRREGYGYTF
CDR3nt: TGTGCCAGCGGGAACAGGAGGGAAGGGTATGGCTACACCTTC

abundance: -
d_gene: TRBD2
v_gene: TRBV2
j_gene: TRBJ2-3
CDR3aa: CASSDPLAGPDTQYF
CDR3nt: TGTGCCAGCAGTGATCCGCTAGCGGGTCCAGATACGCAGTATTTT